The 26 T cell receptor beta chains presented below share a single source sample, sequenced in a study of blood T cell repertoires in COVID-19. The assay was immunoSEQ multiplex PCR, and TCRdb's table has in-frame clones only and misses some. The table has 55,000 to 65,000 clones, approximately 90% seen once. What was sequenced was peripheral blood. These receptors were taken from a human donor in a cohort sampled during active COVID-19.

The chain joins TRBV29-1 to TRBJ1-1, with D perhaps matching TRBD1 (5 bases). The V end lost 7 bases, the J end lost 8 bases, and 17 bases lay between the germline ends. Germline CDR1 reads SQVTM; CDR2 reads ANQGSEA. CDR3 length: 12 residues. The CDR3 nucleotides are TGCAGCGGGGGGGGTCCGGGAGGAGAAGCTTTCTTT. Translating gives CSGGGPGGEAFF.

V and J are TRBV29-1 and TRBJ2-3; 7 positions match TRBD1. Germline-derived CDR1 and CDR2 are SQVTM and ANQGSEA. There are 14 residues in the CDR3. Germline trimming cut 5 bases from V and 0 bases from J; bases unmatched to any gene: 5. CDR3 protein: CSVYRGVSTDTQYF. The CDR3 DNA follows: TGCAGCGTTTACAGGGGTGTGAGCACAGATACGCAGTATTTT.

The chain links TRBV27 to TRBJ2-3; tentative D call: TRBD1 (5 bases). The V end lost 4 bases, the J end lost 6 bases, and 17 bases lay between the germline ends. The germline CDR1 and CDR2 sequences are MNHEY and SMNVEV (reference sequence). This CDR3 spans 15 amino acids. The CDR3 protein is CASSSALVRVDTQYF. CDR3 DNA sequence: TGTGCCAGCAGTTCCGCCTTGGTCAGGGTCGATACGCAGTATTTT.

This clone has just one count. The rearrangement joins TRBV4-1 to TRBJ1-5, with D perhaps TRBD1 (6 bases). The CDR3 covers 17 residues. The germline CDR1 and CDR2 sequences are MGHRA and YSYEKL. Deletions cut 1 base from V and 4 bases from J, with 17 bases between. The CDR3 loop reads CASSQGIPGHQNQPQHF. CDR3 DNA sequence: TGCGCCAGCAGCCAAGGTATACCGGGACACCAGAATCAGCCCCAGCATTTT.

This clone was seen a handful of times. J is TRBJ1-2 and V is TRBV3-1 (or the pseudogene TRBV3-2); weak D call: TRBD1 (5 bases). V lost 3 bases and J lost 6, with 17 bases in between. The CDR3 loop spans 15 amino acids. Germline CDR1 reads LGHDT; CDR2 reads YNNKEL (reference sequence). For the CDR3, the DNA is TGTGCCAGCAGCCACATCCTGGGGCCTAAGGATGGCTACACCTTC. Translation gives CASSHILGPKDGYTF.

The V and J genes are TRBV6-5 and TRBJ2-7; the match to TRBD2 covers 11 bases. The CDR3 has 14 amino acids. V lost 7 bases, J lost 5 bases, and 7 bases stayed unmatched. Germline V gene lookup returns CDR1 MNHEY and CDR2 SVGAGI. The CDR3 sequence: CASTEGTSGDEQYF. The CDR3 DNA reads TGTGCCAGCACCGAAGGGACTAGCGGAGACGAGCAGTACTTC.

The CDR3 reads CASRSGVADTQYF. In nucleotides, the CDR3 is TGTGCCAGTAGGTCGGGAGTGGCAGATACGCAGTATTTT. The chain has TRBV19 and TRBJ2-3; tentative D call: TRBD2 (6 bases). Germline V gene lookup returns CDR1 LNHDA and CDR2 SQIVND (reference sequence). The length of the CDR3 is 13 residues. V lost 6 bases and J 4 bases, leaving 11 bases between the germline ends.

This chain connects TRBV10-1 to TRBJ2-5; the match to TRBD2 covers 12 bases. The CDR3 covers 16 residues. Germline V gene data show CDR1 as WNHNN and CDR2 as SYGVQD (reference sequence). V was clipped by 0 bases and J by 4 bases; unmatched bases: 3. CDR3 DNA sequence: TGCGCCAGCAGTGAGTCCCTAGCGGGAGGGCGAGAGACCCAGTACTTC. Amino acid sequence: CASSESLAGGRETQYF.

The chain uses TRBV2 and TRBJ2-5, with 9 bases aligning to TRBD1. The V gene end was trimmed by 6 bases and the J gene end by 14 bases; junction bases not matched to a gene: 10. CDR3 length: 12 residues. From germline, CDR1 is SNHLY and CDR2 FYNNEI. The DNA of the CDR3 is TGTGCCAGCAGCCCTCTTGGACAGGGGTTTTACTTC. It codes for CASSPLGQGFYF.

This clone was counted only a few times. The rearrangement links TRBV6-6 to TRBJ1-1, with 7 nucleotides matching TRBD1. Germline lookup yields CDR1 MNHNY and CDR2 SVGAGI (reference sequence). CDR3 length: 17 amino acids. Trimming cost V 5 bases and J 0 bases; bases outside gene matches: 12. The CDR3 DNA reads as TGTGCCAGCAGTCCCGGGACAGCGAGAGCAATGAACACTGAAGCTTTCTTT. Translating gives CASSPGTARAMNTEAFF.

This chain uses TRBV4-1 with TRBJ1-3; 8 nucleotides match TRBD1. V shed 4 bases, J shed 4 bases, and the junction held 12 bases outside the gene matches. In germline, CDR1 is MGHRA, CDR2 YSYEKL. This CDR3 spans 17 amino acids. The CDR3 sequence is CASSRQGIVEAGNTIYF. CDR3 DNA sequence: TGCGCCAGCAGCCGACAGGGGATAGTAGAGGCGGGAAACACCATATATTTT.

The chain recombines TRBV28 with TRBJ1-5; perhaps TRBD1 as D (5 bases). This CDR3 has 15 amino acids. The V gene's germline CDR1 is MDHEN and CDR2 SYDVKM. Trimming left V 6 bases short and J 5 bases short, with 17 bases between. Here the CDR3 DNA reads TGTGCCAGCAGGCGAACAAGGGGTTTCTATCAGCCCCAGCATTTT. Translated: CASRRTRGFYQPQHF.

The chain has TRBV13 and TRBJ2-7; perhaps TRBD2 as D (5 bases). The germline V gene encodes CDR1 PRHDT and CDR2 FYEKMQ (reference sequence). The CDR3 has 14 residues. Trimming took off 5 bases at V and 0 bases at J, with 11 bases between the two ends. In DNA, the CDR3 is TGTGCCAGCAGCCGAGAGGGCATCTCCTACGAGCAGTACTTC. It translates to CASSREGISYEQYF. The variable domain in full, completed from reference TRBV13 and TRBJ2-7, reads AAGVIQSPRHLIKEKRETATLKCYPIPRHDTVYWYQQGPGQDPQFLISFYEKMQSDKGSIPDRFSAQQFSDYHSELNMSSLELGDSALYFCASSREGISYEQYFGPGTRLTVT.

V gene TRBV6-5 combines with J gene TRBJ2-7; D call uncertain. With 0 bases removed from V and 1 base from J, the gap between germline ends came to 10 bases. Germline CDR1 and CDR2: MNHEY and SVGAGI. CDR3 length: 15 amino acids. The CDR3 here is CASSYSLVASYEQYF. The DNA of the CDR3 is TGTGCCAGCAGTTACTCGTTAGTTGCTTCCTACGAGCAGTACTTC.

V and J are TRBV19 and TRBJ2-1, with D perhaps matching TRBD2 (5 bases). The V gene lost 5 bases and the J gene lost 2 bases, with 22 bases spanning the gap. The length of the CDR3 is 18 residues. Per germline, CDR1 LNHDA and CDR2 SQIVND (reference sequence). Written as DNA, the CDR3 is TGTGCCAGTAGTTCACTCTTAGCGAGAACGGTTACCTACAATGAGCAGTTCTTC. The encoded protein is CASSSLLARTVTYNEQFF.

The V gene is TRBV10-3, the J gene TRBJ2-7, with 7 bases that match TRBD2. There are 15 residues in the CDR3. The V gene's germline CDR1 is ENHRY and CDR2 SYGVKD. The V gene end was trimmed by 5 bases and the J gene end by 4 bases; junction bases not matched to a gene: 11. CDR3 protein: CAISPILGGTYEQYF. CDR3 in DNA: TGTGCCATCAGTCCCATTCTGGGGGGGACGTACGAGCAGTACTTC.

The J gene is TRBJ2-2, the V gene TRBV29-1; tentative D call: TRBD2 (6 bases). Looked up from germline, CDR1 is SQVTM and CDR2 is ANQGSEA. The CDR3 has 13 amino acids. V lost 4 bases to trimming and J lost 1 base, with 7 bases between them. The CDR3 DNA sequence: TGCAGCGTTGTGGGGGGGAACACCGGGGAGCTGTTTTTT. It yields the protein CSVVGGNTGELFF.

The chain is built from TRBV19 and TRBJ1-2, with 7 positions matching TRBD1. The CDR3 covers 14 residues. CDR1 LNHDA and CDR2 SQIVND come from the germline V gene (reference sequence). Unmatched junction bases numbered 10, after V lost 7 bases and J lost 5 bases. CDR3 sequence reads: CASIPSGGQYGYTF. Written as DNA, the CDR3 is TGTGCCAGTATCCCGTCAGGGGGACAATATGGCTACACCTTC.

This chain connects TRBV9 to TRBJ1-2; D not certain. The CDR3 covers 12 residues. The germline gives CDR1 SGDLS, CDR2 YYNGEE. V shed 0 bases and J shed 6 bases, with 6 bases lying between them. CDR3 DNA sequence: TGTGCCAGCAGCGTAGACAGTAATGGCTACACCTTC. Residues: CASSVDSNGYTF.

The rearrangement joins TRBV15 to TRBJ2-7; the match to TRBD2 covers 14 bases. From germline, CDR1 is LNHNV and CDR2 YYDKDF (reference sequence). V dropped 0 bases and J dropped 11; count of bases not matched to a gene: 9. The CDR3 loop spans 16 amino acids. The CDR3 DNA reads TGTGCCACCAGCAGAGAATTAGGACTAGCGGGAGGCTGGAAGTACTTC. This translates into CATSRELGLAGGWKYF.

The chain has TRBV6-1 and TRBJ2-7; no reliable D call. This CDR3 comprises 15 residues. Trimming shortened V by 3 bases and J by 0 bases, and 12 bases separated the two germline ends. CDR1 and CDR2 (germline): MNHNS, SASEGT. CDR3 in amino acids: CASSEELRSSYEQYF. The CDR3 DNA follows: TGTGCCAGCAGTGAGGAGCTAAGGAGCTCCTACGAGCAGTACTTC.

The DNA for the CDR3 is TGTGCCAGCAGCTTGGGGGCCACCCGGGGAAATGAAAAACTGTTTTTT. It is translated as CASSLGATRGNEKLFF. The genes are TRBV5-5 and TRBJ1-4; no clear D gene. V lost 0 bases and J lost 5, with 14 bases in between. This CDR3 comprises 16 residues. Germline CDR1 and CDR2: SGHKS and YYEKEE (reference sequence).

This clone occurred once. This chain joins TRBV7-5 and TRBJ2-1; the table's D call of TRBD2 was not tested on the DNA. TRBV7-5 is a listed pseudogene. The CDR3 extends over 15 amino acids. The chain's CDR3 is CVRSLAGSSYNEQFF. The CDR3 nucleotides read TGTGTCAGAAGCTTAGCGGGGAGCTCCTACAATGAGCAGTTCTTC.

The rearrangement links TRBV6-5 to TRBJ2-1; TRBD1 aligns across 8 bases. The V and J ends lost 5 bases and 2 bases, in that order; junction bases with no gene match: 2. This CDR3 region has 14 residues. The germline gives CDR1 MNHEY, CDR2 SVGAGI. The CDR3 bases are TGTGCCAGCAGTCGACAGGGGCCCTACAATGAGCAGTTCTTC. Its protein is CASSRQGPYNEQFF.

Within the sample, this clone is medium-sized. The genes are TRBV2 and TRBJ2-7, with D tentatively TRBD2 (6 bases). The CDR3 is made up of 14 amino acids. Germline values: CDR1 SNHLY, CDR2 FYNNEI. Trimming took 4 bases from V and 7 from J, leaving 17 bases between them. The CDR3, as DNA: TGTGCCAGCAGTGGATGGGGGAGGCCCCAAGAGCAGTACTTC. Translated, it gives CASSGWGRPQEQYF.

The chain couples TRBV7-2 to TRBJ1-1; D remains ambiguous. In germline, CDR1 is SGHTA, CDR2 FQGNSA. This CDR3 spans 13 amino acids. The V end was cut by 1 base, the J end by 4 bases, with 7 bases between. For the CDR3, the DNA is TGTGCCAGCAGCTTAGAATTTAGCACTGAAGCTTTCTTT. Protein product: CASSLEFSTEAFF.